This TCR beta chain was observed in a study of T cells in Graves' hyperthyroidism and ophthalmopathy. RNA transcripts served as the template for amplifying TCR beta CDR3 regions. First-round RT-PCR with HTBI primers amplified the TCR CDR3 region. MiXCR was run by TCRdb on the multiplex PCR reads, yielding one entry per CDR3 protein. The table includes about 290,000 distinct CDR3 sequences, roughly 15% detected once. This clonotype was observed a handful of times. Specimen: blood. This receptor was obtained from a young man with Graves' hyperthyroidism.

CDR3 protein: CASSLAQGAQETQYF. CDR3 sequence (DNA): TGTGCCAGCAGTTTAGCTCAGGGGGCGCAAGAGACCCAGTACTTC. The J gene is TRBJ2-5, the V gene TRBV12-3 or TRBV12-4; TRBD1 agrees at 8 bases. The CDR3 is 15 amino acids. The V segment lost 0 bases and the J segment 2 bases; nucleotides outside the gene matches: 2.